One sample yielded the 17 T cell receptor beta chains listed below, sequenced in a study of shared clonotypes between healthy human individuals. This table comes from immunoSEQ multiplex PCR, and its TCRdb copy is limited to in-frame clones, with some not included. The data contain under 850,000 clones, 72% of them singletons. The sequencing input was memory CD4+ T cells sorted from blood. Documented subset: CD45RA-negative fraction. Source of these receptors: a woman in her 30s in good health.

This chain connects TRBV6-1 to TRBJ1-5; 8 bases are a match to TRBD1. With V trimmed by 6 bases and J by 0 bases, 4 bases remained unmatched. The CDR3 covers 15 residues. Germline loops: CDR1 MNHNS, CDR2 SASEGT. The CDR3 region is CASRETGGSNQPQHF. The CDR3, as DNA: TGTGCCAGCAGGGAAACAGGGGGTAGCAATCAGCCCCAGCATTTT.

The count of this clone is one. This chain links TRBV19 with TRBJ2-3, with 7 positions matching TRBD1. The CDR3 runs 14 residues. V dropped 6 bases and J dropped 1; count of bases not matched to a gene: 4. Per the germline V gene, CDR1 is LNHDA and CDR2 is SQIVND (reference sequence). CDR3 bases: TGTGCCAGTAGAAATACAGGGGGCACAGATACGCAGTATTTT. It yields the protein CASRNTGGTDTQYF. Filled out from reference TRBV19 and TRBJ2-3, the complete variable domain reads DGGITQSPKYLFRKEGQNVTLSCEQNLNHDAMYWYRQDPGQGLRLIYYSQIVNDFQKGDIAEGYSVSREKKESFPLTVTSAQKNPTAFYLCASRNTGGTDTQYFGPGTRLTVL.

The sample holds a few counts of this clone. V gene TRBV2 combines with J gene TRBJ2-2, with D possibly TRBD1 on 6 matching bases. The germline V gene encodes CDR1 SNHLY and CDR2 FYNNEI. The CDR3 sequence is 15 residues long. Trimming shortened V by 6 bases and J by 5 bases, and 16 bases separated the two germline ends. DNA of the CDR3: TGTGCCAGCAGACCAAAGGGACACCAAACCGGGGAGCTGTTTTTT. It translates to CASRPKGHQTGELFF.

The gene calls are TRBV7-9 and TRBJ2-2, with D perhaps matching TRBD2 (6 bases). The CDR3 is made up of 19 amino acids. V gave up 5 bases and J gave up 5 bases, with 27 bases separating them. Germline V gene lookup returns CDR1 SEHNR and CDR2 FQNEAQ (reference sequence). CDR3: CASSGGYPGPTHGTGELFF. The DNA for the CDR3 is TGTGCCAGCAGCGGGGGGTATCCGGGACCTACCCATGGGACCGGGGAGCTGTTTTTT.

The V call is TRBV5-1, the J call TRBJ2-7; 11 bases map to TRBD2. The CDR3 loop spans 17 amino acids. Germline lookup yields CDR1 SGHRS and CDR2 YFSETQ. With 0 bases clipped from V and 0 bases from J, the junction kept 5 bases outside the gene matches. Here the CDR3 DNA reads TGCGCCAGCAGCTTGGGGATAGCGGGAGGGCCCTCCTACGAGCAGTACTTC. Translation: CASSLGIAGGPSYEQYF.

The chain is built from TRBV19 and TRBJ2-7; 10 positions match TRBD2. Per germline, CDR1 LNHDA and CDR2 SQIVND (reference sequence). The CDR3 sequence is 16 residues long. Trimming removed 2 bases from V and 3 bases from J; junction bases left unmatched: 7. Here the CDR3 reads CASSITASGSLYEQYF. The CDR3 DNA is TGTGCCAGTAGTATAACGGCTAGCGGGAGCCTCTACGAGCAGTACTTC.

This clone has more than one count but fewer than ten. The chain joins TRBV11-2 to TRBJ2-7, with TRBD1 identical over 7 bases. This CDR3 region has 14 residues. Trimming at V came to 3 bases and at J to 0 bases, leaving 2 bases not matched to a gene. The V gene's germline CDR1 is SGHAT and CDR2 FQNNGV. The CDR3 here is CASSFGTDSYEQYF. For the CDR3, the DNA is TGTGCCAGCAGCTTCGGGACAGACTCCTACGAGCAGTACTTC.

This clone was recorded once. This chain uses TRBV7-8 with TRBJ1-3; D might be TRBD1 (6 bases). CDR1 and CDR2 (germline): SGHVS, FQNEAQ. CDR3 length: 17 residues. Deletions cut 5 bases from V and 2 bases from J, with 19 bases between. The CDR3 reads CASSARGQTGTGNTIYF. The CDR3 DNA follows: TGTGCCAGCAGCGCACGAGGACAGACGGGGACTGGAAACACCATATATTTT.

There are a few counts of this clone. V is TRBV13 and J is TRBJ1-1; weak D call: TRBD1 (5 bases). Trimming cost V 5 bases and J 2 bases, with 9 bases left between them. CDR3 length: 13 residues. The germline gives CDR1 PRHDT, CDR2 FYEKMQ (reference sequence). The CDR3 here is CASSTTGNTEAFF. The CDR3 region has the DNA TGTGCCAGCAGCACTACAGGAAACACTGAAGCTTTCTTT.

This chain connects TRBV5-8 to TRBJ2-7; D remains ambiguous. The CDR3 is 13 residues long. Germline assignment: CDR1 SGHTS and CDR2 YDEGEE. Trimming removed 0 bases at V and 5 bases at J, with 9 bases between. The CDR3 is CASSLAAQHEQYF. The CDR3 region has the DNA TGTGCCAGCAGCTTGGCCGCACAACACGAGCAGTACTTC.

The CDR3 here is CSARKVNEQYF. DNA of the CDR3: TGCAGTGCTAGGAAGGTAAACGAGCAGTACTTC. The J gene is TRBJ2-7, the V gene TRBV20-1; no definite D call. V lost 3 bases and J lost 5, with 8 bases in between. In germline, CDR1 is DFQATT, CDR2 SNEGSKA (reference sequence). The CDR3 loop spans 11 amino acids.

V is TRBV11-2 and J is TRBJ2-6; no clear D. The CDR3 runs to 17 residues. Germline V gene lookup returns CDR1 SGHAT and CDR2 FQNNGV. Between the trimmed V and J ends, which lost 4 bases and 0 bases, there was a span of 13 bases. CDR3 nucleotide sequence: TGTGCCAGCAGCTCAGCCGGACGGAACTCTGGGGCCAACGTCCTGACTTTC. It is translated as CASSSAGRNSGANVLTF.

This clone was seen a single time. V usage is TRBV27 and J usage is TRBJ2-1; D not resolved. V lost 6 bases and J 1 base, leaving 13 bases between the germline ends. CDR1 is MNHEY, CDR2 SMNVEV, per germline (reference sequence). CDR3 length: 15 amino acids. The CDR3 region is CASRSFTASYNEQFF. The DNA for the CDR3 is TGTGCCAGCAGATCATTTACGGCATCCTACAATGAGCAGTTCTTC.

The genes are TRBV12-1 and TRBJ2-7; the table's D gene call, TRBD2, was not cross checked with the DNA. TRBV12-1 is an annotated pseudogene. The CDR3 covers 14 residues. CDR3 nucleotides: TGTGCCAGCAGCTTTTGGGACTATGCCCGCGAGCAGTACTTC. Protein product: CASSFWDYAREQYF.

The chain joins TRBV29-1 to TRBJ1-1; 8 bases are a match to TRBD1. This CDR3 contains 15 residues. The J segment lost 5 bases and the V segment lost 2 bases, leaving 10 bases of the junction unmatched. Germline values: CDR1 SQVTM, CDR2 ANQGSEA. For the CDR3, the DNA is TGCAGCGTTGAACTCCCCCCAGGGGGCCGGACTGAAGCTTTCTTT. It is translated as CSVELPPGGRTEAFF.

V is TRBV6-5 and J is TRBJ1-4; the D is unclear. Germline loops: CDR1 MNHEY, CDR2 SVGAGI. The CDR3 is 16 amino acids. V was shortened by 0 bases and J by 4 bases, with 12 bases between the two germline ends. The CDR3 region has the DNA TGTGCCAGCAGTTACTCACTGGCCAGTCATAATGAAAAACTGTTTTTT. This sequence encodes CASSYSLASHNEKLFF.

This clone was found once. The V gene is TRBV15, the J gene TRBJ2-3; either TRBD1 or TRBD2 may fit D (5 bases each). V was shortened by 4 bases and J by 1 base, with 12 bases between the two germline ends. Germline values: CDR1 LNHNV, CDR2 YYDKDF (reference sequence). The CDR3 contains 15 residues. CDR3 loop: CATSTRGVRTDTQYF. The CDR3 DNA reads TGTGCCACCAGCACTAGGGGAGTGCGCACAGATACGCAGTATTTT. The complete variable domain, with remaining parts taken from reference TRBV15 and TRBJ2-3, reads DAMVIQNPRYQVTQFGKPVTLSCSQTLNHNVMYWYQQKSSQAPKLLFHYYDKDFNNEADTPDNFQSRRPNTSFCFLDIRSPGLGDTAMYLCATSTRGVRTDTQYFGPGTRLTVL.